This T cell receptor (beta chain) was recorded in a study of CD8+CD57+ T cells in acquired aplastic anemia. General study results and limits: Found in both controls and patients were around 29 CD8+ CDR3 sequences.

The CDR3 runs 12 residues. V lost 4 bases, J lost 7 bases, and 10 bases lay in between. Germline lookup yields CDR1 SGDLS and CDR2 YYNGEE. This clonotype was seen repeatedly, ten times or more. Antigen unknown. The study profiled TCR beta VDJ and CDR3 using genomic DNA as template. TCRdb reprocessed the reads with MiXCR, giving one entry per CDR3 protein. The sample lists roughly 63,000 distinct CDR3 sequences, roughly 50% seen once, with about 9% in the top ten. The receptor's source is a human donor in good health, serving as a control. This sequence joins TRBV9 and TRBJ2-3; TRBD2 might be the D (5 bases). The specimen was sorted CD4+, CD8+, or CD8+CD57+ T cells (not recorded which) from PBMCs. The CDR3 region has the DNA TGTGCCAGCAGCCCCAGCGGAAATACGCAGTATTTT. It yields the protein CASSPSGNTQYF.